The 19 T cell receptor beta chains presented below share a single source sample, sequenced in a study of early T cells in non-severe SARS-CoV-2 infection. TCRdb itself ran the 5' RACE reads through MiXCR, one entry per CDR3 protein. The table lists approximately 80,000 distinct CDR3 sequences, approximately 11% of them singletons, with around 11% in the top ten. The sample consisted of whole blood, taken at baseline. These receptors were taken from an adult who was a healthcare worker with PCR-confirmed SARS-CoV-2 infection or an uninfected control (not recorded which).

The CDR3 loop is CASSLVSSGFQETQYF. CDR3 coding DNA: TGTGCCAGCAGCTTAGTCTCTAGCGGGTTCCAAGAGACCCAGTACTTC. The rearrangement uses TRBV7-2 and TRBJ2-5, with 8 bases that match TRBD2. Germline V gene data show CDR1 as SGHTA and CDR2 as FQGNSA. The CDR3 length is 16 residues. V gave up 1 base and J gave up 1 base; unmatched junction bases: 5.

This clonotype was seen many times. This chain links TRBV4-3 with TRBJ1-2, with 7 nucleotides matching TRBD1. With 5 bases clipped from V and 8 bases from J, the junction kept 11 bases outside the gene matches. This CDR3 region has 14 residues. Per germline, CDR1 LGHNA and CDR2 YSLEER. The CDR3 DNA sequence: TGCGCCAGCAGCGAAAACCACAGGGGAGGAGGCTACACCTTC. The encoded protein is CASSENHRGGGYTF.

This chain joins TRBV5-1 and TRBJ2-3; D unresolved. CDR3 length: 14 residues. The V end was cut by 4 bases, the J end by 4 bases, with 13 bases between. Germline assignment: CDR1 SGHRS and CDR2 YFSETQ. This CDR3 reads CASSPGSSADTQYF. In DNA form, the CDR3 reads TGCGCCAGCAGCCCCGGGTCGTCGGCAGATACGCAGTATTTT.

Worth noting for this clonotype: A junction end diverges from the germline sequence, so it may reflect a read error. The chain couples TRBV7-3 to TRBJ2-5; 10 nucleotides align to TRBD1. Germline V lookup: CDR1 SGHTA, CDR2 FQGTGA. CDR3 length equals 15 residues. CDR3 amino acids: CASSLGQGSRENQYF. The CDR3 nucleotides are TGTGCCAGCAGCTTGGGACAGGGGAGTCGGGAGAACCAGTACTTC.

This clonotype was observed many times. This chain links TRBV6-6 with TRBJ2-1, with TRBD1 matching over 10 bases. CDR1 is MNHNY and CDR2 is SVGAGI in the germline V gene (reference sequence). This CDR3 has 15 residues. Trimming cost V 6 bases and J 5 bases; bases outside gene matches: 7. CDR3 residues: CASSKGQGNNNEQFF. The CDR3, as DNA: TGTGCCAGCAGCAAGGGACAGGGGAACAACAATGAGCAGTTCTTC.

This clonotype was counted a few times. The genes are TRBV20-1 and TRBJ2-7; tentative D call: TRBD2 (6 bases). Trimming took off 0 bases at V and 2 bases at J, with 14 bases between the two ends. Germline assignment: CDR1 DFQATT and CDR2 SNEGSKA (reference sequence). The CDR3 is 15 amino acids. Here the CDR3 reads CSARDVRGSPYEQYF. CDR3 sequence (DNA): TGCAGTGCTAGAGATGTGCGGGGATCCCCCTACGAGCAGTACTTC.

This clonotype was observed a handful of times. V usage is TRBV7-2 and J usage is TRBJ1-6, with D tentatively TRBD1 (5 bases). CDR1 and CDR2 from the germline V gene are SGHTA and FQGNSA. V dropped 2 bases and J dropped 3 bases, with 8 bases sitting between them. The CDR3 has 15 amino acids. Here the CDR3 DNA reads TGTGCCAGCAGCTTAACTAGGGGCTATAATTCACCCCTCCACTTT. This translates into CASSLTRGYNSPLHF.

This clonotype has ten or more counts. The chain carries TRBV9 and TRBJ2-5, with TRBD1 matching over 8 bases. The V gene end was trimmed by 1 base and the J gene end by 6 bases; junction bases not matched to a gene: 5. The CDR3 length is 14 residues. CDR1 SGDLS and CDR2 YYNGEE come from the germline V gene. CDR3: CASSVSGGMQTQYF. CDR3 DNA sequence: TGTGCCAGCAGCGTATCAGGGGGCATGCAGACCCAGTACTTC.

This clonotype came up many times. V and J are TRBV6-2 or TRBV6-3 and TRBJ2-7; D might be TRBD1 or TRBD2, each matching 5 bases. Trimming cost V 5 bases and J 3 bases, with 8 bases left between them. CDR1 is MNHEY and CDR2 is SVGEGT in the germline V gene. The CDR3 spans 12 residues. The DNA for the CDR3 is TGTGCCAGCAGTCGGGACCTCTACGAGCAGTACTTC. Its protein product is CASSRDLYEQYF.

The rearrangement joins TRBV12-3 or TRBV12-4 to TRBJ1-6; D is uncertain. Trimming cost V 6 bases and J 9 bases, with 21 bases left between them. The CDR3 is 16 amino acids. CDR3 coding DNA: TGTGCCAGCAGCCCCACCCGGCGCGGGTTAGCTTCACCCCTCCACTTT. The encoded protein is CASSPTRRGLASPLHF.

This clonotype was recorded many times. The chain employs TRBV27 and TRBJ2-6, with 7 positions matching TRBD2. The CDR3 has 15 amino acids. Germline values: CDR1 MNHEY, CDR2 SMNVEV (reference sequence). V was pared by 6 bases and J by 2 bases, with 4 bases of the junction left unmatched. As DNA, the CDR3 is TGTGCCAGCAGCCGGCGGGGGACTGGGGCCAACGTCCTGACTTTC. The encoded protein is CASSRRGTGANVLTF. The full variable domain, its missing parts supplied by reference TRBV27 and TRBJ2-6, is EAQVTQNPRYLITVTGKKLTVTCSQNMNHEYMSWYRQDPGLGLRQIYYSMNVEVTDKGDVPEGYKVSRKEKRNFPLILESPSPNQTSLYFCASSRRGTGANVLTFGAGSRLTVL.

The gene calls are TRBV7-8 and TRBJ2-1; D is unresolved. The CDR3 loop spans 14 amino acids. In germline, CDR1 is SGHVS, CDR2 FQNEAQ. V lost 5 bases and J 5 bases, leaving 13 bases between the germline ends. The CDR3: CASSEEWGNNEQFF. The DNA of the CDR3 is TGTGCCAGCAGCGAAGAATGGGGAAACAATGAGCAGTTCTTC.

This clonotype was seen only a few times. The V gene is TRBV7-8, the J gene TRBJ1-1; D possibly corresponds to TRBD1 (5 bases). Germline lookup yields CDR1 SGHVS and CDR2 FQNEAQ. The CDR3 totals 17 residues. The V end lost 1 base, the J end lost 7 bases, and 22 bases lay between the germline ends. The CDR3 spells CASSLDAAWGGPNEAFF. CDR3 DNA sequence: TGTGCCAGCAGCTTAGACGCCGCGTGGGGCGGACCGAATGAAGCTTTCTTT.

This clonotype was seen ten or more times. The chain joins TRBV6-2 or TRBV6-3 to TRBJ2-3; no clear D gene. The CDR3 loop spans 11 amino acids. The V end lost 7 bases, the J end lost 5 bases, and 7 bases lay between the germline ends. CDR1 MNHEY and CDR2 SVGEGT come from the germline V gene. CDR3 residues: CASTIGDTQYF. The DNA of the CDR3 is TGTGCCAGCACCATTGGAGATACGCAGTATTTT.

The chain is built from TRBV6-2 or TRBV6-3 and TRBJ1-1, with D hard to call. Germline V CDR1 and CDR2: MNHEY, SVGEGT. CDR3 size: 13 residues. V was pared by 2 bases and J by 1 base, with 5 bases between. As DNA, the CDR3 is TGTGCCAGCAGTTACCAAGGGAACACTGAAGCTTTCTTT. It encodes CASSYQGNTEAFF.

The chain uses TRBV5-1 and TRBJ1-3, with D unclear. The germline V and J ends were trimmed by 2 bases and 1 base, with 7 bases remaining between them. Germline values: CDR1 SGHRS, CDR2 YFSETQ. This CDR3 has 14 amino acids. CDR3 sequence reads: CASSLTASGNTIYF. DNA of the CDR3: TGCGCCAGCAGCTTAACAGCATCTGGAAACACCATATATTTT.

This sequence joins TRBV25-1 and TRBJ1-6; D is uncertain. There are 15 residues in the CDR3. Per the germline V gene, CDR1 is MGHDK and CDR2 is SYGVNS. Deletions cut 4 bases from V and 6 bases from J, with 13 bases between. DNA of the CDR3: TGTGCCAGCAGTGCCCCTAAAGGGATTAATTCACCCCTCCACTTT. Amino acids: CASSAPKGINSPLHF.

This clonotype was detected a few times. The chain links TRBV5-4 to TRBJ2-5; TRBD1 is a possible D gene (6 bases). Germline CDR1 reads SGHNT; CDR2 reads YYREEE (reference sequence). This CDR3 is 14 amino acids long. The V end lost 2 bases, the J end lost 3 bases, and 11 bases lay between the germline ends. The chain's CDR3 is CASSFSSGEETQYF. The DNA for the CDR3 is TGTGCCAGCAGCTTTTCATCAGGGGAAGAGACCCAGTACTTC. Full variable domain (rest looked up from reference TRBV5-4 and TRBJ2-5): ETGVTQSPTHLIKTRGQQVTLRCSSQSGHNTVSWYQQALGQGPQFIFQYYREEENGRGNFPPRFSGLQFPNYSSELNVNALELDDSALYLCASSFSSGEETQYFGPGTRLLVL.

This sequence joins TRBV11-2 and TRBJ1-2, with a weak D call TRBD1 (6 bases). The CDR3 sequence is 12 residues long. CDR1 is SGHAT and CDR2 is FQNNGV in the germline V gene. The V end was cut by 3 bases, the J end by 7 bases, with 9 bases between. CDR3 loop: CASSFGGGGYTF. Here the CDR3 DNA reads TGTGCCAGCAGCTTCGGAGGGGGTGGCTACACCTTC. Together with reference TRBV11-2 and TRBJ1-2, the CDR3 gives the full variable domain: EAGVAQSPRYKIIEKRQSVAFWCNPISGHATLYWYQQILGQGPKLLIQFQNNGVVDDSQLPKDRFSAERLKGVDSTLKIQPAKLEDSAVYLCASSFGGGGYTFGSGTRLTVV.